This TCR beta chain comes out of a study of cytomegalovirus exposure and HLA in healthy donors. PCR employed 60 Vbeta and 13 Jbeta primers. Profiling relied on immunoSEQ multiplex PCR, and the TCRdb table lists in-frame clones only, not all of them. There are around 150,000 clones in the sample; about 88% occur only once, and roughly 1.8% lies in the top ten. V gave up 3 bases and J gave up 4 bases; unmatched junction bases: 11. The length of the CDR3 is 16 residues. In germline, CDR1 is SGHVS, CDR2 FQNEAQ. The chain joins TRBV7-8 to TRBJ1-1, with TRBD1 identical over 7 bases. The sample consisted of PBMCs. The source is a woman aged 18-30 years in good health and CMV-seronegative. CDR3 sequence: CASSLLIPGGGTEAFF. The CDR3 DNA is TGTGCCAGCAGCTTGTTAATACCAGGGGGAGGCACTGAAGCTTTCTTT.